The clone carrying this TCR beta chain was observed a few times. TCRdb analysed the 5' RACE reads with MiXCR anew, one entry per CDR3 protein. Of 350,000 to 400,000 distinct CDR3 sequences listed, 20% to 25% are singletons. The sample originates from a study of T-cell memory formation after mild COVID-19. Study information: TCR clusters mostly belonged to single donors.

The specimen sequenced was PBMCs or a T cell subset sorted from them (not recorded which). The clonotype comes from an adult woman who had mild COVID-19 (a few samples of this study predate the infection). Cell type and time point are not known.

DNA of the CDR3: TGCGCCAGCAGCTTGGACCCGGGACAGGGCTCTCAGGGAGAAGCTTTCTTT. It translates to CASSLDPGQGSQGEAFF. The chain is built from TRBV5-1 and TRBJ1-1; TRBD1 aligns across 9 bases. The CDR3 spans 17 residues. V was pared by 0 bases and J by 8 bases, with 14 bases of the junction left unmatched. CDR1 is SGHRS and CDR2 is YFSETQ in the germline V gene.